The clone carrying this T cell receptor beta chain was observed once. Its specificity is not known. This entry belongs to a study of PD-L1 blockade in urothelial cancer. Across the study: Analysis of blood occurred 3 weeks (second dose) and 6 weeks after treatment start.

The authors spiked synthetic TCR analog templates into each PCR. TCRdb's copy holds only in-frame clones and misses some; the assay was immunoSEQ multiplex PCR. The sample has under 95,000 clones; around 84% are singletons. CDR3 length equals 19 residues. The J segment lost 0 bases and the V segment lost 2 bases, leaving 9 bases of the junction unmatched. Germline loops: CDR1 SGDLS, CDR2 YYNGEE. Noted time point: pretreatment peripheral blood. Findings of the study overall: At the 3-week point, tumor-associated blood clones expanded more in durable-benefit patients. When pretreatment blood TCR clonality was below the median, it predicted better survival.

V is TRBV9 and J is TRBJ2-1; 12 bases fit TRBD1. The material sequenced was PBMCs, taken around atezolizumab (anti-PD-L1) treatment. The sequence was obtained from a man aged 60-69 years with urothelial cancer. The CDR3 here is CASSVLGTGGSASYNEQFF. DNA of the CDR3: TGTGCCAGCAGCGTGCTCGGGACAGGGGGCTCCGCCTCCTACAATGAGCAGTTCTTC.